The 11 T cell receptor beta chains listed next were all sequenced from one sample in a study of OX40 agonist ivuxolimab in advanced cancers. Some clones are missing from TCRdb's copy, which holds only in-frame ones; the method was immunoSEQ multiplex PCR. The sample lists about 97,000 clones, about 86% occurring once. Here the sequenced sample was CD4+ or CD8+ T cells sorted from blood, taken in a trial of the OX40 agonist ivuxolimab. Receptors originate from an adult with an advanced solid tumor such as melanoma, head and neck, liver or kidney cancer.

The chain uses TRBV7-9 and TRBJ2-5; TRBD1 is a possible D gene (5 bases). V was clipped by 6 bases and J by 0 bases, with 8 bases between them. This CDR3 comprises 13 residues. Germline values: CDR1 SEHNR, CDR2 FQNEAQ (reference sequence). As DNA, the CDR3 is TGTGCCAGCAGTAAGGACAACCAAGAGACCCAGTACTTC. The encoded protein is CASSKDNQETQYF.

This chain's CDR3 is CASSFVAGGSTDTQYF. The CDR3 region has the DNA TGCGCCAGCAGCTTCGTAGCGGGAGGGAGCACAGATACGCAGTATTTT. The chain couples TRBV5-1 to TRBJ2-3; 11 bases agree with TRBD2. Germline V gene sequence: CDR1 SGHRS, CDR2 YFSETQ. The CDR3 covers 16 residues. The J segment lost 0 bases and the V segment lost 2 bases, leaving 2 bases of the junction unmatched.

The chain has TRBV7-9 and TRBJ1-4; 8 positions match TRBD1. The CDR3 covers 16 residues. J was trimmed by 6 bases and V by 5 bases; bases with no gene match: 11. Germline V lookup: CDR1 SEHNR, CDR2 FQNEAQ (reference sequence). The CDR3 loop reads CASSRLGQGRDEKLFF. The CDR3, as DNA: TGTGCCAGCAGCCGACTTGGACAGGGAAGGGATGAAAAACTGTTTTTT.

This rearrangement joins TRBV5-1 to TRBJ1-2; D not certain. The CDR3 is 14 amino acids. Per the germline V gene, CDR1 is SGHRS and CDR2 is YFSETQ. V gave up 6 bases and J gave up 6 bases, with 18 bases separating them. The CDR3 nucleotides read TGCGCCAGCACCATCGAGGCGGGGAGTGATGGCTACACCTTC. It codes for CASTIEAGSDGYTF.

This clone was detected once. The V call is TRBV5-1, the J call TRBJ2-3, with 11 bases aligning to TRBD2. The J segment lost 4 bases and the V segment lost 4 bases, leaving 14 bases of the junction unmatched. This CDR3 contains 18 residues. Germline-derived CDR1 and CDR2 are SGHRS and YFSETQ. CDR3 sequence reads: CASSLSQTSGGRADTQYF. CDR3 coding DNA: TGCGCCAGCAGCCTATCCCAAACTAGCGGGGGAAGAGCAGATACGCAGTATTTT.

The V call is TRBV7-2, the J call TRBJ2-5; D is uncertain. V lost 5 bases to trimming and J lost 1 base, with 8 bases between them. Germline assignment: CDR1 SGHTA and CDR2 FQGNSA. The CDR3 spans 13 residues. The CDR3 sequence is CASSPNVQETQYF. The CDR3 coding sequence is TGTGCCAGCAGCCCCAACGTCCAAGAGACCCAGTACTTC.

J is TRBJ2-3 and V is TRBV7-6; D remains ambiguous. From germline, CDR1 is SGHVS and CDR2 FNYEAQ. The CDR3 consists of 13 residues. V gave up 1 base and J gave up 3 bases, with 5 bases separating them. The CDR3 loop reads CASSLVGTDTQYF. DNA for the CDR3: TGTGCCAGCAGCTTAGTGGGGACAGATACGCAGTATTTT. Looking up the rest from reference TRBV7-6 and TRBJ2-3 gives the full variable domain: GAGVSQSPRYKVTKRGQDVALRCDPISGHVSLYWYRQALGQGPEFLTYFNYEAQQDKSGLPNDRFSAERPEGSISTLTIQRTEQRDSAMYRCASSLVGTDTQYFGPGTRLTVL.

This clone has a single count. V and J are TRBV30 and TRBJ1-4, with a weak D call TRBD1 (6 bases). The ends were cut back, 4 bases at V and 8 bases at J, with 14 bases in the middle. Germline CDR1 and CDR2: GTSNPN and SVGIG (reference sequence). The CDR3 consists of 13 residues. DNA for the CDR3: TGTGCCTGGAATCGGGGGGCAGACGAAAAACTGTTTTTT. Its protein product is CAWNRGADEKLFF.

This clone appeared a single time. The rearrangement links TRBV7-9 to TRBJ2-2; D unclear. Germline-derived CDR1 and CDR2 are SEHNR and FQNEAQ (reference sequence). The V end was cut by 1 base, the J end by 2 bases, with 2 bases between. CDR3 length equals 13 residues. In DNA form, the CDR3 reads TGTGCCAGCAGCTTAGACAACACCGGGGAGCTGTTTTTT. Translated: CASSLDNTGELFF.

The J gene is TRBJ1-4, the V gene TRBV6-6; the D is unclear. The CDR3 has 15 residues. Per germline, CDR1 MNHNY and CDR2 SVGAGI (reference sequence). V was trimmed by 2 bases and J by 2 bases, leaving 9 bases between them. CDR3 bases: TGTGCCAGCAGTTACGGAAGAACGACTAATGAAAAACTGTTTTTT. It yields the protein CASSYGRTTNEKLFF.

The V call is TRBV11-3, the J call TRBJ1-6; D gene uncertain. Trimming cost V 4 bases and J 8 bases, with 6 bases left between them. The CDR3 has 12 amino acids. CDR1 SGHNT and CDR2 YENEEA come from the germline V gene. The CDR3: CASSSWDSPLHF. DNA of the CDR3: TGTGCCAGCAGCTCCTGGGATTCACCCCTCCACTTT. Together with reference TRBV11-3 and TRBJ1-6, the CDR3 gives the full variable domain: EAGVVQSPRYKIIEKKQPVAFWCNPISGHNTLYWYLQNLGQGPELLIRYENEEAVDDSQLPKDRFSAERLKGVDSTLKIQPAELGDSAVYLCASSSWDSPLHFGNGTRLTVT.